The next 19 T cell receptor beta chains were all read from a single sample in a study of blood T cell repertoires in COVID-19. Only in-frame clones appear in the TCRdb table, and some are missing; sequencing was by immunoSEQ multiplex PCR. The data show about 130,000 clones, about 85% seen once. The sequenced sample was peripheral blood. The receptors come from a woman between 65 and 79 years old with COVID-19, enrolled during active disease.

Here the CDR3 reads CASSPMRANTGELFF. The CDR3, as DNA: TGTGCCAGCAGCCCTATGAGGGCGAACACCGGGGAGCTGTTTTTT. The chain joins TRBV7-2 to TRBJ2-2; perhaps TRBD2 as D (5 bases). Trimming removed 5 bases at V and 0 bases at J, with 10 bases between. This CDR3 has 15 amino acids. Germline CDR1 and CDR2: SGHTA and FQGNSA.

The V and J genes are TRBV19 and TRBJ2-7, with 9 nucleotides matching TRBD1. CDR3 length: 14 residues. Per germline, CDR1 LNHDA and CDR2 SQIVND (reference sequence). With 5 bases clipped from V and 4 bases from J, the junction kept 6 bases outside the gene matches. The CDR3 sequence is CASSSSGQGYEQYF. In nucleotides, the CDR3 is TGTGCCAGTAGTTCTTCCGGACAGGGGTACGAGCAGTACTTC.

V and J are TRBV5-1 and TRBJ2-3; TRBD2 agrees at 8 bases. V lost 3 bases, J lost 1 base, and 4 bases stayed unmatched. This CDR3 spans 15 amino acids. CDR1 and CDR2 (germline): SGHRS, YFSETQ. The CDR3 bases are TGCGCCAGCAGCTCGGGTAGCGGGGGCACAGATACGCAGTATTTT. Translation gives CASSSGSGGTDTQYF.

J is TRBJ2-1 and V is TRBV7-3; 7 nucleotides match TRBD2. CDR1 and CDR2 (germline): SGHTA, FQGTGA. V gave up 2 bases and J gave up 7 bases; unmatched junction bases: 2. This CDR3 comprises 13 residues. DNA of the CDR3: TGTGCCAGCAGCTTATTGCGGGGGAATGAGCAGTTCTTC. This codes for CASSLLRGNEQFF.

This chain joins TRBV7-6 and TRBJ2-1, with a tentative D call TRBD2 (6 bases). Germline CDR1 SGHVS, CDR2 FNYEAQ. Trimming left V 5 bases short and J 2 bases short, with 13 bases between. This CDR3 contains 15 residues. Here the CDR3 reads CASSRGLLAYNEQFF. The CDR3 region has the DNA TGTGCCAGCAGCCGGGGACTCTTAGCCTACAATGAGCAGTTCTTC.

This clone appeared a single time. The chain recombines TRBV5-5 with TRBJ2-1, with 7 bases identical to TRBD2. Germline V gives CDR1 SGHKS, CDR2 YYEKEE (reference sequence). The J segment lost 10 bases and the V segment lost 2 bases, leaving 0 bases of the junction unmatched. There are 11 residues in the CDR3. The CDR3 reads CASSFGGEQFF. The CDR3 DNA sequence: TGTGCCAGCAGCTTCGGGGGGGAGCAGTTCTTC.

This sequence joins TRBV6-2 or TRBV6-3 and TRBJ2-1, with 10 positions matching TRBD2. This CDR3 contains 16 residues. Germline CDR1 MNHEY, CDR2 SVGEGT. The junction had 6 bases not matched to a gene; V was cut back by 6 bases and J by 1 base. The CDR3 DNA reads as TGTGCCAGCAGCCTCAGTAGCGGGGGGTCCTACAATGAGCAGTTCTTC. The encoded protein is CASSLSSGGSYNEQFF.

This clone is labeled medium-sized. J is TRBJ1-4 and V is TRBV19; TRBD1 matches 8 bases. CDR1 and CDR2 (germline): LNHDA, SQIVND (reference sequence). The CDR3 has 14 amino acids. Trimming removed 3 bases from V and 8 bases from J; junction bases left unmatched: 5. The CDR3 loop reads CASSIRGQGEKLFF. CDR3 sequence (DNA): TGTGCCAGTAGTATCAGGGGGCAGGGAGAAAAACTGTTTTTT.

The chain joins TRBV5-6 to TRBJ1-3; weak D call: TRBD1 (6 bases). With 1 base removed from V and 0 bases from J, the gap between germline ends came to 11 bases. CDR3 size: 16 residues. CDR1 and CDR2 from the germline V gene are SGHDT and YYEEEE. The CDR3 loop is CASSLNRAYSGNTIYF. As DNA, the CDR3 is TGTGCCAGCAGCTTGAACAGGGCCTACTCTGGAAACACCATATATTTT. Full variable domain (missing parts from reference TRBV5-6 and TRBJ1-3): DAGVTQSPTHLIKTRGQQVTLRCSPKSGHDTVSWYQQALGQGPQFIFQYYEEEERQRGNFPDRFSGHQFPNYSSELNVNALLLGDSALYLCASSLNRAYSGNTIYFGEGSWLTVV.

The CDR3: CASSLYLAGQTDTQYF. DNA of the CDR3: TGTGCCAGCAGCTTGTACCTAGCGGGGCAGACAGATACGCAGTATTTT. The gene calls are TRBV5-4 and TRBJ2-3, with 9 bases fitting TRBD2. The CDR3 has 16 amino acids. Germline CDR1 is SGHNT and CDR2 is YYREEE (reference sequence). The trim removed 1 base at V and 3 bases at J, leaving 6 bases unmatched. Combining the CDR3 with reference TRBV5-4 and TRBJ2-3 gives the whole variable domain ETGVTQSPTHLIKTRGQQVTLRCSSQSGHNTVSWYQQALGQGPQFIFQYYREEENGRGNFPPRFSGLQFPNYSSELNVNALELDDSALYLCASSLYLAGQTDTQYFGPGTRLTVL.

In DNA form, the CDR3 reads TGTGCCAGCAGTTACTCTTGGGCCGACAATGAGCAGTTCTTC. This translates into CASSYSWADNEQFF. The J gene is TRBJ2-1, the V gene TRBV6-5; D is unclear. Germline CDR1 reads MNHEY; CDR2 reads SVGAGI. Trimming took 0 bases from V and 5 from J, leaving 8 bases between them. CDR3 length: 14 residues.

The CDR3 is CASSPPGLAGGEQYF. CDR3 nucleotides: TGTGCCAGCAGCCCTCCGGGACTAGCGGGGGGCGAGCAGTACTTC. The V and J genes are TRBV2 and TRBJ2-7, with 15 bases fitting TRBD2. The CDR3 contains 15 residues. Germline CDR1 reads SNHLY; CDR2 reads FYNNEI. V shed 6 bases, J shed 6 bases, and the junction held 6 bases outside the gene matches.

The chain combines TRBV7-9 with TRBJ2-5; D is unclear. Trimming took 5 bases from V and 5 from J, leaving 12 bases between them. Germline V gene data show CDR1 as SEHNR and CDR2 as FQNEAQ (reference sequence). This CDR3 is 13 amino acids long. CDR3: CASSRSSAETQYF. CDR3 in DNA: TGTGCCAGCAGCCGCTCGAGCGCGGAGACCCAGTACTTC.

V is TRBV18 and J is TRBJ1-4; D is unclear. V lost 3 bases, J lost 0 bases, and 8 bases lay in between. The CDR3 is 15 amino acids. CDR1 is KGHSH, CDR2 LQKENI, per germline. CDR3 DNA: TGTGCCAGCTCACCTAACGGTGCAACTAATGAAAAACTGTTTTTT. This encodes CASSPNGATNEKLFF.

This clone was seen more than once but under ten times. The chain links TRBV14 to TRBJ1-4, with 9 nucleotides matching TRBD1. In germline, CDR1 is SGHDN, CDR2 FVKESK. The ends lost 3 bases at V and 6 bases at J; junction bases unmatched: 8. This CDR3 has 16 amino acids. The CDR3 here is CASSHGTGRWDEKLFF. The CDR3 DNA reads TGTGCCAGCAGCCATGGGACAGGGCGTTGGGATGAAAAACTGTTTTTT.

This chain links TRBV7-9 with TRBJ2-2; a possible D gene is TRBD2 (5 bases). The germline gives CDR1 SEHNR, CDR2 FQNEAQ (reference sequence). This CDR3 is 12 amino acids long. Trimming removed 5 bases at V and 6 bases at J, with 7 bases between. The CDR3: CASSVDSGELFF. The CDR3 coding sequence is TGTGCCAGCAGCGTGGACTCCGGGGAGCTGTTTTTT.

The chain recombines TRBV19 with TRBJ1-2; D gene unclear. The CDR3 contains 14 residues. Trimming left V 7 bases short and J 3 bases short, with 15 bases between. Germline V gene sequence: CDR1 LNHDA, CDR2 SQIVND (reference sequence). The CDR3 reads CASKRLGSDYGYTF. The CDR3 DNA reads as TGTGCCAGTAAGCGTCTGGGTTCCGACTATGGCTACACCTTC.

This clone turned up a few times. J is TRBJ2-7 and V is TRBV6-5, with 8 bases aligning to TRBD1. Trimming removed 1 base from V and 5 bases from J; junction bases left unmatched: 7. The CDR3 is 15 residues long. The germline V gene has CDR1 MNHEY and CDR2 SVGAGI. CDR3 protein: CASSYFGQGGNEQYF. The CDR3 region has the DNA TGTGCCAGCAGTTACTTTGGACAGGGTGGTAACGAGCAGTACTTC.

The genes are TRBV24-1 and TRBJ1-1, with D tentatively TRBD1 (5 bases). V was trimmed by 3 bases and J by 10 bases, leaving 11 bases between them. The germline gives CDR1 KGHDR, CDR2 SFDVKD. The CDR3 has 12 amino acids. CDR3 sequence (DNA): TGTGCCACCAGTGATGGGCCAGGGCGAGCTTTCTTT. Translated: CATSDGPGRAFF.